This record covers a single T cell receptor (beta chain). Enrolment of Seattle patients took place during active infection, and they were followed longitudinally. The sample belongs to a study of blood T cell repertoires in COVID-19. Study overall: Researchers got acute and convalescent COVID-19 samples from the United States, Italy and Spain.

Authors' processing steps: Reference gene primers were amplified, and this amplification served to estimate nucleated cell counts. The protocol was immunoSEQ multiplex PCR, while the TCRdb copy is restricted to in-frame clones and leaves out a portion. For V, J and clone size, that table is used; D and trimming come from the DNA. The sample holds about 180,000 clones; roughly 85% are singletons and the top ten take under 6%. After removal of 6 bases from V and 7 bases from J, the junction contained 18 bases not matched to a gene. Per the germline V gene, CDR1 is MDHEN and CDR2 is SYDVKM. The CDR3 spans 17 residues.

This TCR was sampled from a woman aged 45-65 years with COVID-19, enrolled during active disease. The sample comprised peripheral blood. The chain employs TRBV28 and TRBJ2-3; TRBD2 matches at 8 bases. CDR3 sequence reads: CASSSSGGGFVRNTQYF. The CDR3, as DNA: TGTGCCAGCAGCTCCTCGGGGGGGGGTTTTGTACGAAATACGCAGTATTTT.